This TCR beta chain emerged from a study of beta chain features in type 1 diabetes. Reverse transcribing all isolated RNA meant expressed TCRB transcripts were sequenced. The protocol was immunoSEQ multiplex PCR, while the TCRdb copy is restricted to in-frame clones and leaves out a portion. The sample includes approximately 360,000 clones, around an eighth of them seen just once. The CDR3 has 13 residues. Trimming removed 2 bases at V and 6 bases at J, with 11 bases between. Per germline, CDR1 KGHSH and CDR2 LQKENI. Findings of the study overall: Highly expressing activated T cells could be over-counted with a cDNA template. Moderate but significant shortening of TCRB CDR3s was recorded in all four CD4+ subsets from Type 1 diabetes patients. For patients, the naive, central memory and Treg TCRB repertoires appeared more alike than for healthy donors.

One heparinised blood draw, averaging roughly 120 mL, came from each donor. CD45RO/CCR7/CD25/CD127/CD95/CD27 separated CD4+ naive, central memory, regulatory and stem cell-like memory cells by sorting. This clone has a handful of counts. Antigen specificity is unknown. The same CDR3 can be traced to other DNA sequences in this sample. Sequencing used naive CD4+ T cells from blood. The clonotype was recovered from a woman aged 18-29 years with type 1 diabetes. The rearrangement links TRBV18 to TRBJ2-7, with a tentative D call TRBD2 (6 bases). CDR3 bases: TGTGCCAGCTCACCAGGGACCGGGGGCGAGCAGTACTTC. Translated, it gives CASSPGTGGEQYF.